What follows are 30 T cell receptor beta chains derived from one specimen sequenced in a study of T cell responses to AZD1222 COVID-19 vaccine. TCRdb keeps only in-frame clones here, not all; method: immunoSEQ multiplex PCR. The table has 150,000 to 200,000 clones, 85% to 90% seen once; the top ten hold roughly 5.5%. This material consisted of peripheral blood, taken on day 0 of AZD1222 vaccination. These receptors originate from an adult in good health.

The V gene is TRBV9, the J gene TRBJ2-7; TRBD2 matches 8 bases. The V gene's germline CDR1 is SGDLS and CDR2 YYNGEE. The V segment lost 2 bases and the J segment 3 bases; nucleotides outside the gene matches: 7. The CDR3 covers 15 residues. The CDR3 reads CASSVQAGEFYEQYF. CDR3 coding DNA: TGTGCCAGCAGCGTTCAAGCGGGGGAGTTCTACGAGCAGTACTTC.

The chain couples TRBV6-2 or TRBV6-3 to TRBJ2-5; D gene uncertain. This CDR3 region has 14 residues. Trimming pared 6 bases from V and 1 base from J, leaving 12 bases between. CDR1 and CDR2 (germline): MNHEY, SVGEGT. The CDR3 spells CASSPQPVQETQYF. CDR3 sequence (DNA): TGTGCCAGCAGCCCACAGCCAGTCCAAGAGACCCAGTACTTC.

The chain joins TRBV18 to TRBJ2-7; perhaps D is TRBD1 or TRBD2 (5 bases each). Germline lookup yields CDR1 KGHSH and CDR2 LQKENI. Between the trimmed V and J ends, which lost 3 bases and 5 bases, there was a span of 14 bases. This CDR3 spans 14 amino acids. Written as DNA, the CDR3 is TGTGCCAGCTCACCTACGGGGCGGGCACACGAGCAGTACTTC. It encodes CASSPTGRAHEQYF.

The rearrangement links TRBV4-3 to TRBJ2-6; D remains ambiguous. V gave up 0 bases and J gave up 1 base, with 16 bases separating them. This CDR3 contains 19 residues. The V gene's germline CDR1 is LGHNA and CDR2 YSLEER. CDR3 in amino acids: CASSQDAGLWFSGANVLTF. The CDR3 DNA reads as TGCGCCAGCAGCCAAGATGCAGGCCTGTGGTTTTCTGGGGCCAACGTCCTGACTTTC.

The genes are TRBV19 and TRBJ1-1; no reliable D call. The CDR3 has 12 amino acids. V was cut by 7 bases and J by 1 base, with 7 bases left in between. Looked up from germline, CDR1 is LNHDA and CDR2 is SQIVND (reference sequence). In DNA, the CDR3 is TGTGCCAGTAAGTACACGAACACTGAAGCTTTCTTT. This sequence encodes CASKYTNTEAFF.

This chain joins TRBV15 and TRBJ1-1, with D hard to call. The germline gives CDR1 LNHNV, CDR2 YYDKDF (reference sequence). CDR3 length: 13 amino acids. Trimming left V 1 base short and J 8 bases short, with 11 bases between. CDR3 DNA: TGTGCCACCAGCAGAGTATGGTCAGCCGAAGCTTTCTTT. It specifies CATSRVWSAEAFF.

The chain has TRBV7-2 and TRBJ2-5; D is perhaps TRBD1 (6 bases). The CDR3 totals 14 residues. The V end lost 7 bases, the J end lost 0 bases, and 12 bases lay between the germline ends. The V gene's germline CDR1 is SGHTA and CDR2 FQGNSA. The CDR3 is CASNRNRDQETQYF. CDR3 bases: TGTGCCAGCAACCGAAACAGGGACCAAGAGACCCAGTACTTC.

The chain couples TRBV28 to TRBJ2-1; D call uncertain. The V end lost 10 bases, the J end lost 8 bases, and 3 bases lay between the germline ends. The V gene's germline CDR1 is MDHEN and CDR2 SYDVKM. This CDR3 contains 8 residues. The CDR3 spells CATDEQFF. The CDR3 DNA follows: TGTGCCACGGATGAGCAGTTCTTC.

The chain combines TRBV10-2 with TRBJ1-3, with a possible D match to TRBD1 (5 bases). The CDR3 sequence is 15 residues long. Germline V gives CDR1 WSHSY, CDR2 SAAADI. Trimming removed 5 bases at V and 0 bases at J, with 11 bases between. The CDR3 coding sequence is TGCGCCAGCAGTACTACAGGTGACTCTGGAAACACCATATATTTT. As protein: CASSTTGDSGNTIYF.

V gene TRBV18 combines with J gene TRBJ2-1, with 8 positions matching TRBD2. J lost 4 bases, V lost 1 base, and 0 bases had no gene match. The CDR3 length is 14 residues. Per the germline V gene, CDR1 is KGHSH and CDR2 is LQKENI. The CDR3 region is CASSPLAGYNEQFF. The DNA of the CDR3 is TGTGCCAGCTCACCACTAGCGGGATACAATGAGCAGTTCTTC.

This chain uses TRBV5-1 with TRBJ2-1; the D is unclear. CDR1 and CDR2 (germline): SGHRS, YFSETQ. Trimming removed 0 bases from V and 2 bases from J, with 6 bases in between. This CDR3 has 14 amino acids. This CDR3 is CASSLASTYNEQFF. For the CDR3, the DNA is TGCGCCAGCAGCTTGGCGAGCACCTACAATGAGCAGTTCTTC.

This chain links TRBV6-2 or TRBV6-3 with TRBJ2-3; a possible D gene is TRBD2 (6 bases). CDR3 length equals 12 residues. The germline gives CDR1 MNHEY, CDR2 SVGEGT. Trimming took 6 bases from V and 6 from J, leaving 10 bases between them. In DNA form, the CDR3 reads TGTGCCAGCAGCCCAACTAGCGATACGCAGTATTTT. Its protein product is CASSPTSDTQYF.

This rearrangement joins TRBV2 to TRBJ1-1, with D perhaps TRBD1 (6 bases). CDR3 length: 13 residues. Per the germline V gene, CDR1 is SNHLY and CDR2 is FYNNEI. V lost 3 bases and J lost 3, with 8 bases in between. In DNA, the CDR3 is TGTGCCAGCAGTGAGGGGGGCCACACTGAAGCTTTCTTT. Translating gives CASSEGGHTEAFF.

The chain combines TRBV7-9 with TRBJ2-3, with D possibly called TRBD1 or TRBD2 (6 bases each). The germline V gene encodes CDR1 SEHNR and CDR2 FQNEAQ (reference sequence). The V gene lost 2 bases and the J gene lost 0 bases, with 12 bases spanning the gap. The CDR3 runs to 16 residues. DNA of the CDR3: TGTGCCAGCAGCTTAACCGGGGGCTGGAGCACAGATACGCAGTATTTT. Amino acid sequence: CASSLTGGWSTDTQYF.

Here the CDR3 reads CASRGTGQETQYF. The CDR3 DNA reads TGTGCCAGCAGAGGAACGGGACAAGAGACCCAGTACTTC. The J gene is TRBJ2-5, the V gene TRBV2, with a possible D match to TRBD2 (5 bases). V lost 6 bases and J lost 2, with 10 bases in between. This CDR3 contains 13 residues. Germline V gene data show CDR1 as SNHLY and CDR2 as FYNNEI. Using reference TRBV2 and TRBJ2-5 for the parts outside the CDR3, the full variable domain is EPEVTQTPSHQVTQMGQEVILRCVPISNHLYFYWYRQILGQKVEFLVSFYNNEISEKSEIFDDQFSVERPDGSNFTLKIRSTKLEDSAMYFCASRGTGQETQYFGPGTRLLVL.

The V and J genes are TRBV6-5 and TRBJ2-5; 9 nucleotides agree with TRBD1. CDR3 length: 14 amino acids. CDR1 MNHEY and CDR2 SVGAGI come from the germline V gene. The V gene end was trimmed by 6 bases and the J gene end by 5 bases; junction bases not matched to a gene: 7. For the CDR3, the DNA is TGTGCCAGCAGGGGTTACAGGGGGCTGGAGACCCAGTACTTC. Encoded protein: CASRGYRGLETQYF.

The chain has TRBV30 and TRBJ2-7; TRBD1 aligns across 7 bases. The junction had 1 base not matched to a gene; V was cut back by 0 bases and J by 2 bases. This CDR3 has 13 residues. Per germline, CDR1 GTSNPN and CDR2 SVGIG (reference sequence). The CDR3 reads CAWSVGQAYEQYF. The CDR3, as DNA: TGTGCCTGGAGTGTAGGACAGGCCTACGAGCAGTACTTC.

The CDR3: CASSEQGGNTEAFF. CDR3 DNA: TGTGCCAGCAGTGAGCAGGGGGGGAACACTGAAGCTTTCTTT. The rearrangement joins TRBV2 to TRBJ1-1, with 7 bases matching TRBD1. This CDR3 comprises 14 residues. With 3 bases clipped from V and 1 base from J, the junction kept 2 bases outside the gene matches. Germline-derived CDR1 and CDR2 are SNHLY and FYNNEI.

This clone was detected once. The genes are TRBV15 and TRBJ2-7, with a weak D call TRBD1 (5 bases). Germline CDR1 LNHNV, CDR2 YYDKDF (reference sequence). The CDR3 runs 13 residues. V lost 3 bases to trimming and J lost 2 bases, with 8 bases between them. CDR3: CATSRADTYEQYF. The CDR3 DNA is TGTGCCACCAGCAGGGCGGACACCTACGAGCAGTACTTC.

The chain couples TRBV10-3 to TRBJ2-2; D is unresolved. Germline CDR1 reads ENHRY; CDR2 reads SYGVKD. The CDR3 spans 12 residues. Trimming took 6 bases from V and 0 from J, leaving 2 bases between them. The CDR3 bases are TGTGCCATCAGCTCGAACACCGGGGAGCTGTTTTTT. Encoded protein: CAISSNTGELFF.

Here the CDR3 reads CASTQGYNEQFF. The CDR3 coding sequence is TGTGCCAGCACCCAGGGATACAATGAGCAGTTCTTC. The J gene is TRBJ2-1, the V gene TRBV5-4; maybe TRBD1 (5 bases). The V and J ends lost 6 bases and 4 bases respectively, with 8 bases between them. The CDR3 spans 12 residues. Germline-derived CDR1 and CDR2 are SGHNT and YYREEE (reference sequence).

CDR3 nucleotides: TGCAGCGCCCGGGACAGCGATTACGAGCAGTACTTC. Its protein product is CSARDSDYEQYF. J is TRBJ2-7 and V is TRBV29-1, with 7 bases fitting TRBD1. V lost 7 bases to trimming and J lost 4 bases; unmatched junction nucleotides: 7. Germline V gives CDR1 SQVTM, CDR2 ANQGSEA. The CDR3 spans 12 residues.

The gene calls are TRBV2 and TRBJ1-1; D call uncertain. With 2 bases removed from V and 2 bases from J, the gap between germline ends came to 6 bases. From germline, CDR1 is SNHLY and CDR2 FYNNEI. This CDR3 comprises 13 residues. CDR3 region: CASSEWFNTEAFF. The CDR3 DNA is TGTGCCAGCAGTGAATGGTTTAACACTGAAGCTTTCTTT.

The chain carries TRBV30 and TRBJ2-3; maybe TRBD2 (5 bases). V was clipped by 1 base and J by 9 bases, with 14 bases between them. The germline gives CDR1 GTSNPN, CDR2 SVGIG (reference sequence). CDR3 size: 13 residues. The CDR3 region is CAWSDRGPRTQYF. For the CDR3, the DNA is TGTGCCTGGAGTGACCGCGGGCCGCGCACGCAGTATTTT.

The chain recombines TRBV3-1 (or the pseudogene TRBV3-2) with TRBJ2-1; no definite D call. V lost 1 base and J 7 bases, leaving 5 bases between the germline ends. The germline V gene encodes CDR1 LGHDT and CDR2 YNNKEL (reference sequence). The CDR3 runs 12 residues. The CDR3 region has the DNA TGTGCCAGCAGCCAAGTTGGGAATGAGCAGTTCTTC. Amino acids: CASSQVGNEQFF.

The sample holds a few counts of this clone. The chain links TRBV21-1 to TRBJ1-3; the table calls TRBD1, which could not be checked here. TRBV21-1 counts as a pseudogene. The CDR3 runs to 14 residues. The CDR3 protein is CASSKAYRGNTIYF. Written as DNA, the CDR3 is TGTGCCAGCAGCAAAGCGTACAGAGGAAACACCATATATTTT.

This chain's CDR3 is CASSTGQGQSSYNEQFF. CDR3 in DNA: TGCGCCAGCAGCACCGGACAGGGCCAGAGCTCCTACAATGAGCAGTTCTTC. V and J are TRBV5-1 and TRBJ2-1, with 8 bases identical to TRBD1. This CDR3 contains 17 residues. The V segment lost 4 bases and the J segment 0 bases; nucleotides outside the gene matches: 9. Germline CDR1 is SGHRS and CDR2 is YFSETQ.

This clone was counted ten times or more. The chain carries TRBV4-2 and TRBJ2-2; tentatively, D is TRBD2 (5 bases). There are 15 residues in the CDR3. The ends were cut back, 2 bases at V and 2 bases at J, with 9 bases in the middle. Germline V lookup: CDR1 LGHNA, CDR2 YNFKEQ. This CDR3 is CASSQKLDNTGELFF. In nucleotides, the CDR3 is TGTGCCAGCAGCCAAAAACTAGATAACACCGGGGAGCTGTTTTTT.

The V gene is TRBV2, the J gene TRBJ2-2, with D unclear. Trimming stripped 2 bases from V and 1 base from J, with 5 bases between. Germline lookup yields CDR1 SNHLY and CDR2 FYNNEI. This CDR3 has 14 amino acids. DNA for the CDR3: TGTGCCAGCAGTGAATACAGGAACACCGGGGAGCTGTTTTTT. Its translation: CASSEYRNTGELFF.

The rearrangement joins TRBV30 to TRBJ2-1; a possible D gene is TRBD1 (6 bases). Trimming took 5 bases from V and 4 from J, leaving 12 bases between them. The CDR3 has 13 amino acids. CDR1 and CDR2 from the germline V gene are GTSNPN and SVGIG (reference sequence). The CDR3 nucleotides read TGTGCCTGGGCTCAGGGGTTATACAATGAGCAGTTCTTC. Amino acid sequence: CAWAQGLYNEQFF.